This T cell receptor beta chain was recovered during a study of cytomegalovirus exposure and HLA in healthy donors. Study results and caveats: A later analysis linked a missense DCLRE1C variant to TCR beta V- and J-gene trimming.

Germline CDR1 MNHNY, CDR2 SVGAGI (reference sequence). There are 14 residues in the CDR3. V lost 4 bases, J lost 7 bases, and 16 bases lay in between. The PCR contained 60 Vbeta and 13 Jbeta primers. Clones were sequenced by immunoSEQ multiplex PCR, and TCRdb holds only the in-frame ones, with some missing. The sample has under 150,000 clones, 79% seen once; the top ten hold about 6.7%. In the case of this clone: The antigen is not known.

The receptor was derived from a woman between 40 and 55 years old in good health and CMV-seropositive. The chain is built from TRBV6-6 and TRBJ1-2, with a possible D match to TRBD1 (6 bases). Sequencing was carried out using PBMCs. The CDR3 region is CASSLLQGGGGYTF. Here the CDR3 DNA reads TGTGCCAGCAGTTTACTACAGGGTGGAGGTGGCTACACCTTC.